Detailed here is one T cell receptor (beta chain). Its antigen is still unknown. V lost 8 bases and J lost 1, with 2 bases in between. The CDR3 covers 10 residues. Germline CDR1 and CDR2: KGHSH and LQKENI. TCRdb keeps only in-frame clones here, not all; method: immunoSEQ multiplex PCR. The table shows 20,000 or so clones, with 85% occurring only once. Allogeneic regulatory or mature dendritic cells were co-cultured for about 5 days with CFSE-labeled sorted T cells at 1:10. This sample is part of a study of regulatory dendritic cells for organ transplantation. Whole-study results and caveats: Among resting subsets, memory CD8+ cells contained the most alloreactive clonotypes. Mature dendritic cells appeared to drive more memory CD8+ clonal expansion than regulatory ones.

This clonotype was sampled from a human donor in good health. The chain combines TRBV18 with TRBJ2-5; no clear D gene. The sequenced material came from naive CD4+ T cells from blood cultured with dendritic cells. Subset reported: CD45RA+ naive T cells. The CDR3 DNA reads TGTGCCAGCGGCCAAGAGACCCAGTACTTC. Translating it yields CASGQETQYF.